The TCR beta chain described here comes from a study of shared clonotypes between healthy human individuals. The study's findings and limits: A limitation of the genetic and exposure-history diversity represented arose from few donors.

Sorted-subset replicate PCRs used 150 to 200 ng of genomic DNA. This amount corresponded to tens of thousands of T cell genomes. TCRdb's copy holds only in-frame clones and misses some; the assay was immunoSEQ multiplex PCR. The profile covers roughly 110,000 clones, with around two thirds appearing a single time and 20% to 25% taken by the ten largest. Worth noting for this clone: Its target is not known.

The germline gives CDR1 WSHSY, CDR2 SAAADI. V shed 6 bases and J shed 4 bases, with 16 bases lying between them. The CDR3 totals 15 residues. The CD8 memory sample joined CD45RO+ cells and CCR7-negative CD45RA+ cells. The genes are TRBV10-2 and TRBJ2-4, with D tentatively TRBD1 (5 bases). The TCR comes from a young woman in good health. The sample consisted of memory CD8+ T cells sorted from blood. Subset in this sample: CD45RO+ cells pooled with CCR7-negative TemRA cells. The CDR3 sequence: CASSQQASTKNIQYF. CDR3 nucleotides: TGCGCCAGCAGCCAACAGGCCTCGACAAAAAACATTCAGTACTTC.